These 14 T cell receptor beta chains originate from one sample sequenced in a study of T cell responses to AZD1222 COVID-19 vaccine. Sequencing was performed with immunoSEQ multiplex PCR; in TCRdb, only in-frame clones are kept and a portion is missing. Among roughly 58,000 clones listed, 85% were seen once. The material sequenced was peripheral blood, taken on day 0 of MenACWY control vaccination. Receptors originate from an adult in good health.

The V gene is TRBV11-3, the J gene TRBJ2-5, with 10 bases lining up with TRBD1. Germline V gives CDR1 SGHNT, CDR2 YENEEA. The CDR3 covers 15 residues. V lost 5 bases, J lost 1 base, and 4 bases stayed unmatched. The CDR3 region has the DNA TGTGCCAGCAGCCCCGGACAGGGGGGCCAAGAGACCCAGTACTTC. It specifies CASSPGQGGQETQYF.

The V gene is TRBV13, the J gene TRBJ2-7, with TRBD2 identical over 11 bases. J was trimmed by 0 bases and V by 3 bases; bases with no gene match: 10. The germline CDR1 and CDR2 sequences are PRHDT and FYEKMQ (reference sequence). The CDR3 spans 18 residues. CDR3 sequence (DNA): TGTGCCAGCAGCTTTTCCGGTACTACTAGCGGGAGCTCCTACGAGCAGTACTTC. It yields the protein CASSFSGTTSGSSYEQYF.

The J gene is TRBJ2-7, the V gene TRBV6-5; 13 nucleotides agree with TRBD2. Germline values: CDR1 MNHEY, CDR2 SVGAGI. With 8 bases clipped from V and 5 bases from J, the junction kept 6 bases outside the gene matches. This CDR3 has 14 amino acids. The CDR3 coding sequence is TGTGCCAGCTCCGAGACTAGCGGGAGGAACGAGCAGTACTTC. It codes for CASSETSGRNEQYF.

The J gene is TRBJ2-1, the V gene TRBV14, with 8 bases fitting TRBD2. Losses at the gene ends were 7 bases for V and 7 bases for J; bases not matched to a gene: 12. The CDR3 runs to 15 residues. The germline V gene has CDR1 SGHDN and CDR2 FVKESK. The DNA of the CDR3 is TGTGCCAGCACCTCCAGGGTAGCGGGATGGAATGAGCAGTTCTTC. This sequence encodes CASTSRVAGWNEQFF.

For the CDR3, the DNA is TGTGCCAGCAGCTTGTATTATGGATCTGGGGCCAACGTCCTGACTTTC. Amino acids: CASSLYYGSGANVLTF. The V call is TRBV5-5, the J call TRBJ2-6; D gene ambiguous. CDR1 is SGHKS, CDR2 YYEKEE, per germline (reference sequence). The V end lost 1 base, the J end lost 1 base, and 9 bases lay between the germline ends. The CDR3 covers 16 residues.

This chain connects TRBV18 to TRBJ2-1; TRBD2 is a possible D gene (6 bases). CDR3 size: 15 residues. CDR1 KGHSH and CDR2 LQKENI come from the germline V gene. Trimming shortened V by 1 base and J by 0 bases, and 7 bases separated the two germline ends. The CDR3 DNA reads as TGTGCCAGCTCACCACTGGGGGGCTCCTACAATGAGCAGTTCTTC. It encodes CASSPLGGSYNEQFF.

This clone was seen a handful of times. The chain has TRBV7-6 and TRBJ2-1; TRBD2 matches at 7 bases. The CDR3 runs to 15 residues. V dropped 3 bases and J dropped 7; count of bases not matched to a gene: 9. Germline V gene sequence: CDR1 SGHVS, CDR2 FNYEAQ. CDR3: CASSFPPGGLNEQFF. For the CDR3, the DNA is TGTGCCAGCAGCTTCCCACCGGGGGGATTGAATGAGCAGTTCTTC.

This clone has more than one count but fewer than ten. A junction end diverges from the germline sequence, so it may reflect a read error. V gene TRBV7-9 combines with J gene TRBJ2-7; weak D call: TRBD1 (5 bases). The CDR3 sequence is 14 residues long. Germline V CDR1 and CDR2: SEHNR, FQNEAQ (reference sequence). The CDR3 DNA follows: TGTGCCAGCAGCTTAGGCCAGGGCTCCGACGAGCAGTACTTC. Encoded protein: CASSLGQGSDEQYF.

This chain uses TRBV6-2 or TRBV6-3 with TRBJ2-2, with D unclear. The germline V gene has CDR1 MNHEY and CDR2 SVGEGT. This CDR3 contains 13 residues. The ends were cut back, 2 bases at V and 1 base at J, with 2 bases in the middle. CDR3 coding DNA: TGTGCCAGCAGTTACCTGAACACCGGGGAGCTGTTTTTT. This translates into CASSYLNTGELFF.

CDR3 in DNA: TGTGCCTGGACTCAGGGTCATGGCTATGGCTACACCTTC. Translation: CAWTQGHGYGYTF. The rearrangement links TRBV30 to TRBJ1-2; possibly TRBD1 for D (5 bases). The CDR3 is made up of 13 amino acids. CDR1 is GTSNPN and CDR2 is SVGIG in the germline V gene (reference sequence). V was cut by 4 bases and J by 4 bases, with 13 bases left in between.

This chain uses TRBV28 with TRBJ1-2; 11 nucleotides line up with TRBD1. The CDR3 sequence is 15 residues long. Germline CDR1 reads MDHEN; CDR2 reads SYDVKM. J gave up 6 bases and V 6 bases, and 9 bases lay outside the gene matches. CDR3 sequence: CASRSGTGGSDGYTF. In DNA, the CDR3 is TGTGCCAGCAGGTCCGGGACAGGGGGTAGCGATGGCTACACCTTC.

The CDR3 nucleotides read TGTGCCAGCAGCCAGCGTACTAGCGGGAGGGCGCGGGGAGAGACCCAGTACTTC. It codes for CASSQRTSGRARGETQYF. J is TRBJ2-5 and V is TRBV5-4; TRBD2 matches at 13 bases. The CDR3 is 18 amino acids. Germline CDR1 reads SGHNT; CDR2 reads YYREEE (reference sequence). V trimming: 4 bases; J trimming: 4 bases; junction bases outside the gene matches: 13. Based on the CDR3 plus reference TRBV5-4 and TRBJ2-5, the full variable domain is ETGVTQSPTHLIKTRGQQVTLRCSSQSGHNTVSWYQQALGQGPQFIFQYYREEENGRGNFPPRFSGLQFPNYSSELNVNALELDDSALYLCASSQRTSGRARGETQYFGPGTRLLVL.

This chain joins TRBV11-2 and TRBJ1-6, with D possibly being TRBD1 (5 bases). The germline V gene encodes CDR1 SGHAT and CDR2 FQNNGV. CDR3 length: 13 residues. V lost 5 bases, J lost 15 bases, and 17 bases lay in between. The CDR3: CASSPGTSPGLHF. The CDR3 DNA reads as TGTGCCAGCAGCCCGGGGACCTCCCCCGGCCTCCACTTT. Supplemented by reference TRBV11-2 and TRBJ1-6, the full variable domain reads EAGVAQSPRYKIIEKRQSVAFWCNPISGHATLYWYQQILGQGPKLLIQFQNNGVVDDSQLPKDRFSAERLKGVDSTLKIQPAKLEDSAVYLCASSPGTSPGLHFGNGTRLTVT.

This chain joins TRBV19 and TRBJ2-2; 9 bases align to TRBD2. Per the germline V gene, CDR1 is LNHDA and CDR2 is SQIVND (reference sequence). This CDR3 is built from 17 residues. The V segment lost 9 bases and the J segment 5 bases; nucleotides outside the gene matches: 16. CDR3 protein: CASSPRGSGSRTGELFF. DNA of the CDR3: TGTGCCAGCAGTCCGAGGGGTAGCGGGAGTCGGACCGGGGAGCTGTTTTTT.